Below are 4 T cell receptor beta chains sequenced from a single sample in a study of beta chain features in type 1 diabetes. The entirety of the isolated RNA underwent reverse transcription, so expressed TCRB transcripts were sequenced. Sequencing used immunoSEQ multiplex PCR; TCRdb keeps in-frame clones, though not all of them. The repertoire holds roughly 240,000 clones, 13% to 15% seen once, with 0.026% in the top ten. Sequenced input: naive CD4+ T cells from blood. The receptors shown here come from a woman aged 40 to 50 in good health.

The V gene is TRBV9, the J gene TRBJ2-5, with 7 positions matching TRBD2. CDR1 is SGDLS and CDR2 is YYNGEE in the germline V gene. The CDR3 extends over 17 amino acids. The V segment lost 0 bases and the J segment 3 bases; nucleotides outside the gene matches: 11. CDR3 in DNA: TGTGCCAGCAGCGTAGGGATGAGGGGACTATTGGAAGAGACCCAGTACTTC. It is translated as CASSVGMRGLLEETQYF.

This clone was found a few times. The chain's CDR3 is CATSRGRGQGTSTDTQYF. In DNA form, the CDR3 reads TGTGCCACCAGCAGGGGTAGGGGACAGGGAACTAGCACAGATACGCAGTATTTT. This rearrangement joins TRBV15 to TRBJ2-3, with TRBD1 matching over 9 bases. Trimming removed 3 bases from V and 0 bases from J; junction bases left unmatched: 10. Germline CDR1 is LNHNV and CDR2 is YYDKDF (reference sequence). There are 18 residues in the CDR3.

In its sample, this clone was seen a few times. The V call is TRBV7-6, the J call TRBJ2-7; D uncertain. The CDR3 sequence is 15 residues long. The germline V gene encodes CDR1 SGHVS and CDR2 FNYEAQ. V lost 1 base to trimming and J lost 3 bases, with 13 bases between them. The CDR3 DNA sequence: TGTGCCAGCAGCTTAGGCAACGGCGGCAGCTACGAGCAGTACTTC. Translated, it gives CASSLGNGGSYEQYF.

This clone was found a few times. The rearrangement links TRBV27 to TRBJ2-3, with TRBD2 identical over 9 bases. Trimming at V came to 3 bases and at J to 4 bases, leaving 8 bases not matched to a gene. Germline values: CDR1 MNHEY, CDR2 SMNVEV (reference sequence). The CDR3 length is 16 residues. Here the CDR3 reads CASSFYYAGGSDTQYF. The DNA of the CDR3 is TGTGCCAGCAGTTTTTACTACGCGGGGGGGTCAGATACGCAGTATTTT.